Included here is one T cell receptor (beta chain) sequence, with context. Its antigen is as yet unknown. This sample was taken from a study of cytomegalovirus exposure and HLA in healthy donors. Study in general: A prior study identified some 100 million unique TCR beta sequences from 180 million or so T cells.

Researchers ran the PCR with 60 Vbeta and 13 Jbeta primers. Produced via immunoSEQ multiplex PCR; TCRdb's table is partial and in-frame only. The sample shows about 200,000 clones, 80% to 90% of them seen only once. Study results and caveats: In vitro work confirmed that a few CMV-associated chains recognize CMV antigens. In a later analysis, CMV-associated beta chains were mostly HLA-associated, it appeared. There were around 160 TCR beta chains listed as cytomegalovirus-associated.

From germline, CDR1 is KGHSH and CDR2 LQKENI. This CDR3 spans 15 amino acids. V lost 3 bases and J lost 5, with 15 bases in between. The TCR comes from a man in his forties in good health and CMV-seropositive. The chain has TRBV18 and TRBJ2-3; TRBD1 might be the D (5 bases). Sequenced: PBMCs. The DNA for the CDR3 is TGTGCCAGCTCACCTTACTCAGACAGCCAAGATACGCAGTATTTT. Protein: CASSPYSDSQDTQYF.